This TCR beta chain was recorded in a study of blood T cell repertoires in COVID-19. The wider study: Italy, Spain and the United States were the sources of the convalescent and acute COVID-19 samples. T cells, B-cell-depleted T cells, or PBMCs provided the cDNA or gDNA that served as material.

In the authors' workflow: Counts of nucleated cells, estimated from reference gene primer amplification, were obtained. The protocol was immunoSEQ multiplex PCR, while the TCRdb copy is restricted to in-frame clones and leaves out a portion. The D gene and trimming were derived from the DNA, and the V and J assignments and clone size from that table. Among 110,000 or so clones, about two thirds were seen once, and the ten largest hold 1.5% to 2%. Trimming shortened V by 1 base and J by 7 bases, and 13 bases separated the two germline ends. The CDR3 totals 15 residues. Germline CDR1 LGHNA, CDR2 YSLEER.

The origin of this receptor is a woman in her thirties or forties with acute or convalescent COVID-19. This chain links TRBV4-3 with TRBJ2-2, with D perhaps TRBD1 (5 bases). Sequenced input: peripheral blood. This chain's CDR3 is CASSQAGRQIGELFF. DNA of the CDR3: TGCGCCAGCAGCCAAGCCGGCAGACAGATCGGGGAGCTGTTTTTT.